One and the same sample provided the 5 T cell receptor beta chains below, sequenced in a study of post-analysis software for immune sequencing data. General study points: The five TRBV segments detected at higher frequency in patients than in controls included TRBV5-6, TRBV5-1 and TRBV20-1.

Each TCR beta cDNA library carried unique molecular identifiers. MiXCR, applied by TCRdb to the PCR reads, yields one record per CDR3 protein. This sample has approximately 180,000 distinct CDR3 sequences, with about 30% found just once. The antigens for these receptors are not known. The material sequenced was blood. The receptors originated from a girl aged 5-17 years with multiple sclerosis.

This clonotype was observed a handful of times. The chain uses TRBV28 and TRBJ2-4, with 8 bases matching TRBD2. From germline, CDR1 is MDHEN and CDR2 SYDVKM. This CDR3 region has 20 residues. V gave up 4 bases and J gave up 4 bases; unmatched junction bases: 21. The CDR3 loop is CASSSPGGDHHGAGKNIQYF. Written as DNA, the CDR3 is TGTGCCAGCAGTTCCCCGGGAGGGGACCACCATGGGGCGGGGAAAAACATTCAGTACTTC.

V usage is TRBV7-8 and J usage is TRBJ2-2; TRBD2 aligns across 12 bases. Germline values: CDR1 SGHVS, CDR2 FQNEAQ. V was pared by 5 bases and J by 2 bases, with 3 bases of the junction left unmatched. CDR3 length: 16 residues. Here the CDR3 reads CASSLLAGGNTGELFF. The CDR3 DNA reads TGTGCCAGCAGCCTACTAGCGGGAGGCAACACCGGGGAGCTGTTTTTT.

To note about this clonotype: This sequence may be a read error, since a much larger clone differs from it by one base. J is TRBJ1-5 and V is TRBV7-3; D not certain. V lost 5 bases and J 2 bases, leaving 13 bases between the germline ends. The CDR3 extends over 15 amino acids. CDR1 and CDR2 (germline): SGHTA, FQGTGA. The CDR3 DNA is TGTGCCAGCAGCGGCCACCTGGGTGGCAATCAGCCCCAGCATTTT. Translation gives CASSGHLGGNQPQHF.

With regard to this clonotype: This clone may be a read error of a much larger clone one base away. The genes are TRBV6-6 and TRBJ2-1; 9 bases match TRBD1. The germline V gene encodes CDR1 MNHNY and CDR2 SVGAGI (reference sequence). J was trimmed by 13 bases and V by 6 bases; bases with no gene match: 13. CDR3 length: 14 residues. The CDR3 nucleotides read TGTGCCAGCAGGGCCCTGGGACAGGGTGAGACCCAGTTCTTC. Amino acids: CASRALGQGETQFF.

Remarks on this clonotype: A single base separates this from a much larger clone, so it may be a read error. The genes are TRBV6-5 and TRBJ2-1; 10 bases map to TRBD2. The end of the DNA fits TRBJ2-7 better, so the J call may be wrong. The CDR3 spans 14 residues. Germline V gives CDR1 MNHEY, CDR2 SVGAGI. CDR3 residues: CAGSGLAGAHEQYF. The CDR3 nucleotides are TGTGCCGGCTCAGGGCTAGCGGGAGCTCACGAGCAGTACTTC.